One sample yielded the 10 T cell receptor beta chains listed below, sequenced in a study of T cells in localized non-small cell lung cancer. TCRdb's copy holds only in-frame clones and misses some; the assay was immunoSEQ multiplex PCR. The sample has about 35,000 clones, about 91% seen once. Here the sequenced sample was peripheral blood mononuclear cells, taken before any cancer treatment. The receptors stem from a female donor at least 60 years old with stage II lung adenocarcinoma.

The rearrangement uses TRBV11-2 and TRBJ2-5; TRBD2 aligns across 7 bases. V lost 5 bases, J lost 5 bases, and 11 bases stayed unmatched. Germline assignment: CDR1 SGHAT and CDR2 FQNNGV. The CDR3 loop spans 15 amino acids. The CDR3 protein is CASSPTGGFIETQYF. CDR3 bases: TGTGCCAGCAGCCCAACCGGGGGGTTTATCGAGACCCAGTACTTC.

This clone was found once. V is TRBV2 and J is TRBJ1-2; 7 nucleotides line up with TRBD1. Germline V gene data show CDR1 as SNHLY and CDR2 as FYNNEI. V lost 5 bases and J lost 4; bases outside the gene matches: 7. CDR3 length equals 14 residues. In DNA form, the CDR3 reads TGTGCCAGCAGTACTTCCCAGGGGGGCTATGGCTACACCTTC. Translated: CASSTSQGGYGYTF.

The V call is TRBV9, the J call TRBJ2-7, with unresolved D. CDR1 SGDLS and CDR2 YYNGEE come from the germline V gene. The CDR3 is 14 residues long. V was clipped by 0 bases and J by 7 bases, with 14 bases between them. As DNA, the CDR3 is TGTGCCAGCAGCGTAGCTACTACGAATGGGGAGCAGTACTTC. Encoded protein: CASSVATTNGEQYF.

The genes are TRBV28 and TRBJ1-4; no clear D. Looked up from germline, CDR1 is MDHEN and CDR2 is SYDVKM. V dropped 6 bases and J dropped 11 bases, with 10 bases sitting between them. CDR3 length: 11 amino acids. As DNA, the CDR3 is TGTGCCAGCAGGGGCGGATGGAAACTGTTTTTT. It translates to CASRGGWKLFF.

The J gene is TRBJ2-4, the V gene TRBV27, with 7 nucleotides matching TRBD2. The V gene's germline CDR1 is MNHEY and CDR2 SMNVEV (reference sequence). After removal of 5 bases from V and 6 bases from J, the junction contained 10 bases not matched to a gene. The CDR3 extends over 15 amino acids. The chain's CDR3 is CASSPWGGTGNIQYF. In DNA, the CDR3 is TGTGCCAGCAGTCCCTGGGGGGGGACTGGAAACATTCAGTACTTC.

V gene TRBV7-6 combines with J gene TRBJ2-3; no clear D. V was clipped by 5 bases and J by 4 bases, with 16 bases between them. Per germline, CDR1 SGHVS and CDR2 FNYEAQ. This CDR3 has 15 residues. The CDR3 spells CASSPAGFGADTQYF. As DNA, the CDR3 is TGTGCCAGCAGCCCCGCTGGTTTTGGGGCAGATACGCAGTATTTT.

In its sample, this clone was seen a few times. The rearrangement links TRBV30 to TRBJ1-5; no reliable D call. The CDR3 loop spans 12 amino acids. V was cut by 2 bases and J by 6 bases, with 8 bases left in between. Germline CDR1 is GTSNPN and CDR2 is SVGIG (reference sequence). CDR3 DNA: TGTGCCTGGAGTTTGGGCCCTCAGCCCCAGCATTTT. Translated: CAWSLGPQPQHF.

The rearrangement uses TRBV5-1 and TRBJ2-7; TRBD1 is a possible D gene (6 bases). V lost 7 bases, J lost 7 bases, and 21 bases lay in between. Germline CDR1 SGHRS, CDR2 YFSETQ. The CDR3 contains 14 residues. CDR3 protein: CASGDGGSRGEQYF. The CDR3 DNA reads TGCGCCAGCGGTGACGGAGGATCGAGGGGGGAGCAGTACTTC.

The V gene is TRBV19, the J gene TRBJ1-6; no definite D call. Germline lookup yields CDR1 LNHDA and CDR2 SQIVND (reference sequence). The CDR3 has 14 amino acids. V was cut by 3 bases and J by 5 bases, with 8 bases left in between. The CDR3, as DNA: TGTGCCAGTAGTATTACAGAGAATAATTCACCCCTCCACTTT. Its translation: CASSITENNSPLHF.

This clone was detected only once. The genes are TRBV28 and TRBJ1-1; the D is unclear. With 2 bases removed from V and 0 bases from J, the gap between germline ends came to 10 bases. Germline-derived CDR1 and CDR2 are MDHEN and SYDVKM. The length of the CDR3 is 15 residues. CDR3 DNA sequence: TGTGCCAGCAGTTTAGGGCAGGCGCTGAACACTGAAGCTTTCTTT. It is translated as CASSLGQALNTEAFF.